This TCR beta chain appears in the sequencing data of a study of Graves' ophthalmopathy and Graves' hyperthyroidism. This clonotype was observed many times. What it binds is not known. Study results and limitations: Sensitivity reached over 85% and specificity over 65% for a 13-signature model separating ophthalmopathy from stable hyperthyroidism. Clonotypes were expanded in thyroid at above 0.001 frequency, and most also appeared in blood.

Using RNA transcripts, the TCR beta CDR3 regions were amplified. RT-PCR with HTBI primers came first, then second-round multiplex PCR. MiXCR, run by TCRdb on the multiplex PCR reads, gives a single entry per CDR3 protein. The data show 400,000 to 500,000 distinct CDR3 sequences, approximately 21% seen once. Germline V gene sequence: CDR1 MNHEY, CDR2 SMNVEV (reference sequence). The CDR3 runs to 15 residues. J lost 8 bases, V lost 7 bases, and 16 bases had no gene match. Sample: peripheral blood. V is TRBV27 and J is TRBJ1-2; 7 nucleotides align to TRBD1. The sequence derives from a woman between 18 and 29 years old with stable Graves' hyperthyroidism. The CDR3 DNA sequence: TGTGCCAGCAAACCGACAGGGAAGATTGCCCGGGGCTACACCTTC. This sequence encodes CASKPTGKIARGYTF.